This paragraph reports one T cell receptor beta chain. The antigen it binds to is not known. It has no much larger one-base neighbor in the sample; base qualities were not kept. The CDR3 starts with the cysteine, ends with the phenylalanine, and has 14 residues. The entry retains the CDR3 DNA only, 42 bases that are in frame from base 1. In the germline V gene (reference sequence), CDR1 corresponds to LNHNV and CDR2 to YYDKDF. Unmatched junction bases come to 5, with V trimmed by 5 bases and J by 1 base. The record originates from a study of regulatory T cells in long-lasting Graves disease listed by TCRdb under 2021. Background on the whole study: In the newly diagnosed Graves' disease group, patients had been taking antithyroid drugs for less than 3 months. A total of roughly 35 samples underwent TCR sequencing: about 13 from persistent and 20 from newly diagnosed Graves' disease patients. Persistent Graves' disease patients were compared with newly diagnosed Graves' disease patients by peripheral blood TCR sequencing and RNA sequencing. The study was conducted in China and was registered as a clinical trial.

This specimen's time point label, interpreted: newly diagnosed GD, antithyroid drugs for less than 3 months. RNA was extracted from PBMCs in TRIzol for both TCR sequencing and RNA sequencing. The diagnosis of Graves' disease was made according to American Thyroid Association guidelines. Recruitment of patients was carried out at an endocrinology department in Xi'an, China. Each patient gave about 8.1 milliliters of peripheral blood, collected in an EDTA anticoagulant tube. Ficoll Paque Plus density gradient separation was used to isolate PBMCs, and no further T cell sorting was performed. An Agilent 2100 Bioanalyzer and agarose gel were used to assess RNA quality, and a NanoDrop 2000 was used to measure RNA concentration. Library construction relied on multiplex PCR. Sequencer: Illumina HiSeq 4000. To build TCR beta libraries, CDR3 regions were amplified by Arm-PCR using iRepertoire HTBI primers. Before sequencing, the PCR products underwent gel purification. Concerning the study's data processing: Gene usage analysis of CDR3 amino acid clonotypes used the 62 TRBV and more than 13 TRBJ segments found across samples. COPE and FqMerger were used to merge the filtered high-quality paired reads into contigs. Contigs were aligned with BLAST to IMGT TRBV, TRBD and TRBJ reference genes, and CDR3 was defined per IMGT. Any clonotype with a frequency above 0.1% was classified as a highly expanded clone. Shannon entropy served as the measure of repertoire diversity, while the Gini coefficient captured V-J evenness. A clonotype was considered public if more than one individual shared it. Starting from the raw public reads, TCRdb applied fastp trimming at Q25, assembled clones with MiXCR and retained in-frame beta chains. One record per CDR3 amino acid sequence lists the most common genes and DNA. Here the V and J calls rest on TCRdb's processing, not on the authors' analysis. The sample data list a few hundred thousand distinct CDR3 sequences, and around 15% of these were observed just once. The ten largest clones take up approximately 17% of the sample.

Broad study findings and their caveats: A larger number of public clonotypes was shared among persistent patients (around 3,000) than among newly diagnosed patients (approximately 930). Preferential use of TRBV28, TRBJ1-2 and TRBJ2-5 was observed in persistent disease, whereas TRBV20-1 and TRBJ2-1 were favored in newly diagnosed disease. The authors noted that the small sample size was a limitation that may lower accuracy. Sequencing and analysis were limited to the TCR beta chain. Persistent Graves' disease patients showed lower TCR Shannon entropy and fewer highly expanded clones than newly diagnosed patients, suggesting clonal expansion. Only peripheral blood was studied, because thyroid tissue, the primary lesion, was inaccessible.

A further study also used this sample, focusing on T cells in Graves' hyperthyroidism and ophthalmopathy. The second study's authors report: Stable Graves' hyperthyroidism was defined as the absence of progression to ophthalmopathy over 18 months of follow-up. Hyperthyroidism patients were newly diagnosed, had a disease duration of under 2 months, and were aged 18 to 65 years. The study excluded patients with uncontrolled infections, other autoimmune diseases, pregnancy or lactation. Diagnoses were established on the basis of clinical symptoms, serum thyroxine and TRAb, thyroid ultrasound, and orbital computed tomography. The first round of RT-PCR for the TCR CDR3 was performed with the HTBI primer set and the Qiagen OneStep RT-PCR kit. Most expanded thyroid clonotypes (frequency above 0.001) were also detected in blood, a finding suggesting that blood repertoires may reflect thyroid immune responses. In cross-validation, a model built on a 13 V-J signature told ophthalmopathy apart from stable hyperthyroidism with over 85% sensitivity and about 81% specificity, and in testing the same model reached 80%/75%. In validation, progression to ophthalmopathy was predicted by the model with around 70% sensitivity and roughly 76% specificity, a median of roughly 6 months before onset. A discovery cohort of around 98 patients, about 43 with Graves' ophthalmopathy and 57 with stable Graves' hyperthyroidism, was used to find distinguishing TCR V-J signatures. Whether ophthalmopathy could be predicted prospectively was tested in an independent validation cohort made up of under 20 hyperthyroidism patients plus 17 patients who later progressed to ophthalmopathy. For training and testing, the 100 or so patients in the discovery cohort were randomly divided in a 7:3 ratio. In about 6 Graves' hyperthyroidism patients, the study also compared T-cell repertoires from thyroid tissue with T-cell repertoires from blood. After blood sampling, hyperthyroidism patients were treated with methimazole at a starting dose of 30 mg daily, and ophthalmopathy patients were treated with high-dose intravenous methylprednisolone. Libraries were constructed in a second round of multiplex PCR, after which size selection and purification were performed. Sequencing of the libraries was done on an Illumina HiSeq2000 using paired-end 100 bp reads. Raw data were processed with SOAPnuke, discarding reads with adapters, uncalled bases, mean Phred below 15, or no exact constant-primer or identifier match. High-quality paired reads were merged with COPE v1.2.5, and unique nucleotide sequences were defined as clonotypes. MiTCR v1.1 was used to align the clonotypes against IMGT TRBV, TRBD and TRBJ reference segments. The analysis included only V-J combinations with a frequency above 0.0001, which together covered around 99% of the repertoires. A TCS score was defined as the ratio between F50 (clonal expansion) and ExV (chaos), using BLOSUM62-based TCRdist between CDR3 peptides within each V-J. Welch's t-statistics and random forest reduced around 550 V-J features to roughly 13, which were used in a naive Bayes classifier (R e1071). No statistical method was used to fix the sample size in advance, and group allocation was not hidden from the investigators. The paper describes TCR Vbeta CDR3 sequencing of 120 to 150 peripheral blood samples, made up of approximately 40 ophthalmopathy patients, 70 to 75 hyperthyroidism patients and roughly 17 progressor patients.

Specimen: peripheral blood mononuclear cells (PBMCs), collected at new diagnosis, from a patient treated with antithyroid drugs. This sequence originates from a woman between 50 and 59 years old with Graves disease. Donor details come from another sample of the same person, matched by shared clones. The chain is made from TRBV15 and TRBJ2-7; 7 central bases correspond to TRBD2. The sequence in DNA is TGTGCCACCAGCCCCATGGGGGGGTCCTACGAGCAGTACTTC. It is translated as CATSPMGGSYEQYF.